These 2 T cell receptor beta chains share one sample of origin, sequenced in a study of T cells after yellow fever vaccination. TCRdb independently ran MiXCR on the 5' RACE reads; one entry per CDR3 protein. The data show tens of thousands of distinct CDR3 sequences, approximately 6.5% seen once. This material consisted of CD8+ T cells sorted from PBMCs, taken 5 days after the first yellow fever vaccination. Receptors were obtained from a man aged 18 to 29 who received the YFV17D yellow fever vaccine.

At least ten counts were recorded for this clonotype. The chain recombines TRBV7-9 with TRBJ1-2, with TRBD1 identical over 9 bases. Trimming removed 2 bases from V and 8 bases from J; junction bases left unmatched: 6. CDR3 length: 14 amino acids. The germline V gene encodes CDR1 SEHNR and CDR2 FQNEAQ (reference sequence). CDR3 amino acids: CASSLYTGGDGYTF. Written as DNA, the CDR3 is TGTGCCAGCAGCTTATACACAGGGGGCGACGGCTACACCTTC.

The chain uses TRBV29-1 and TRBJ2-2, with 8 bases that match TRBD1. V was clipped by 0 bases and J by 4 bases; unmatched bases: 13. CDR3 length: 18 amino acids. CDR1 is SQVTM, CDR2 ANQGSEA, per germline. This chain's CDR3 is CSVEDRRGDRGPTGELFF. The DNA of the CDR3 is TGCAGCGTTGAAGATCGACGGGGAGACAGGGGTCCCACCGGGGAGCTGTTTTTT.